This entry lists 3 T cell receptor beta chains sequenced from one sample in a study of T cell responses to AZD1222 COVID-19 vaccine. Assay: immunoSEQ multiplex PCR; the TCRdb copy retains only in-frame clones and omits some. The table records some 55,000 clones, 89% of them present only once. The sequenced sample was peripheral blood, obtained on day 0 of AZD1222 vaccination. The receptors were gathered from an adult in good health.

DNA for the CDR3: TGTGCCAGCTCGCCCCTAGTATCGACTGGAAACACCATATATTTT. Protein sequence: CASSPLVSTGNTIYF. The chain joins TRBV18 to TRBJ1-3; D not certain. This CDR3 comprises 15 residues. CDR1 and CDR2 from the germline V gene are KGHSH and LQKENI. Trimming cost V 6 bases and J 2 bases, with 14 bases left between them.

The chain employs TRBV30 and TRBJ1-5; D unresolved. V lost 2 bases, J lost 5 bases, and 10 bases lay in between. Germline CDR1 and CDR2: GTSNPN and SVGIG (reference sequence). There are 13 residues in the CDR3. CDR3 loop: CAWSPPGYQPQHF. As DNA, the CDR3 is TGTGCCTGGAGTCCCCCGGGATATCAGCCCCAGCATTTT.

The chain recombines TRBV11-2 with TRBJ1-1, with TRBD1 identical over 7 bases. The CDR3 is 12 amino acids. Germline CDR1 SGHAT, CDR2 FQNNGV. The junction had 3 bases not matched to a gene; V was cut back by 4 bases and J by 7 bases. CDR3 DNA sequence: TGTGCCAGCAGCTACCAGGGGGTTGAAGCTTTCTTT. It encodes CASSYQGVEAFF.